The subject of this entry is one TCR beta chain. Its matching antigen is unknown. Compared with germline, one end of the junction differs, possibly owing to a read error. The data were obtained in a study of cytomegalovirus exposure and HLA in healthy donors. CDR3 length: 13 amino acids. Germline V gene data show CDR1 as SEHNR and CDR2 as FQNEAQ (reference sequence). The study, taken as a whole, reports: A link between a missense DCLRE1C variant and TCR beta V- and J-gene trimming emerged from a later analysis.

Donors likely had unrecorded immune exposures despite being nominally healthy when sampled. The PCR was carried out with 60 Vbeta primers and 13 Jbeta primers. Sequencing was performed with immunoSEQ multiplex PCR; in TCRdb, only in-frame clones are kept and a portion is missing. The sample gives 90,000 to 100,000 clones, over 65% of which show up once; 3% to 4% is in the top ten. Specimen: PBMCs. The rearrangement links TRBV7-9 to TRBJ1-1; no clear D. The TCR originated in a man aged 50-60 years in good health and CMV-seronegative. The DNA for the CDR3 is TGTTCCAGCAGTTTAGCCCGTAACACTGAAGCTTTCTTT. Its protein product is CSSSLARNTEAFF.